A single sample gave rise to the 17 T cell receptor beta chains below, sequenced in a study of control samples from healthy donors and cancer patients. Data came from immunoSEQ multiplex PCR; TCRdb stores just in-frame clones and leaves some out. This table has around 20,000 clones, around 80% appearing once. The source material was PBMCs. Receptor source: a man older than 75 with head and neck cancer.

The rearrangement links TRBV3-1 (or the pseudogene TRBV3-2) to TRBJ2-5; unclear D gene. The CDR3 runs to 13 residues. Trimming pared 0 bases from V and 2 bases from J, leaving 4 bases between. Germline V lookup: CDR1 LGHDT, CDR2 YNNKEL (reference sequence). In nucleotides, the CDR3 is TGTGCCAGCAGCCAAGATTGGCAAGAGACCCAGTACTTC. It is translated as CASSQDWQETQYF.

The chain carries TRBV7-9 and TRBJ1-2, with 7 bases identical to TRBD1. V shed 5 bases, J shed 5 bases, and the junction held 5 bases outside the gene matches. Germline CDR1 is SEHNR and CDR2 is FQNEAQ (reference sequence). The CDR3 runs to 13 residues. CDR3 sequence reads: CASSKGTDYGYTF. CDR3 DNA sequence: TGTGCCAGCAGCAAAGGGACAGATTATGGCTACACCTTC.

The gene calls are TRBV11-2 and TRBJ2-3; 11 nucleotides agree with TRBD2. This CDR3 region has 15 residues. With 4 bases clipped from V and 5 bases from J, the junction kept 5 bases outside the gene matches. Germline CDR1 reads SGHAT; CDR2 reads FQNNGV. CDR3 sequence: CASSSLAGVGDTQYF. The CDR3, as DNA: TGTGCCAGCAGCTCACTAGCGGGAGTGGGAGATACGCAGTATTTT.

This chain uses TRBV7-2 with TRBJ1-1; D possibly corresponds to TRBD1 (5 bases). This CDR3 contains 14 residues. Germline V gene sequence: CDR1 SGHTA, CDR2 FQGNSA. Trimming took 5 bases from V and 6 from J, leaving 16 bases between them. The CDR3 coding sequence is TGTGCCAGCAGCCTAAGGGCCCCAGGGTCTGAAGCTTTCTTT. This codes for CASSLRAPGSEAFF.

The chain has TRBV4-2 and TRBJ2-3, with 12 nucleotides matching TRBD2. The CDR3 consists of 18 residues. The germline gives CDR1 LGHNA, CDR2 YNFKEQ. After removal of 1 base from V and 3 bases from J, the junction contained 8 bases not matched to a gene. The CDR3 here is CASSQGVASGGVTDTQYF. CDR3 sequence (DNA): TGTGCCAGCAGCCAAGGGGTCGCTAGCGGGGGGGTTACAGATACGCAGTATTTT.

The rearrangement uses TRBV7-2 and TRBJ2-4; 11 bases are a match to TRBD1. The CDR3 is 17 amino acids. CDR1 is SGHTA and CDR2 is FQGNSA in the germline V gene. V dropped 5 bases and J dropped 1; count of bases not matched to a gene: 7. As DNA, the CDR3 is TGTGCCAGCAGCGATAGGACAGGGGGCACGGCCAAAAACATTCAGTACTTC. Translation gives CASSDRTGGTAKNIQYF.

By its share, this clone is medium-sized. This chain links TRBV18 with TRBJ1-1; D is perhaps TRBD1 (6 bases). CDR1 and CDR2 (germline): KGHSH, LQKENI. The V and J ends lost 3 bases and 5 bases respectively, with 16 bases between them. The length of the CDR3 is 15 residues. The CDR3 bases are TGTGCCAGCTCACCCGGGAGGGGGGGGAGAACTGAAGCTTTCTTT. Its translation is CASSPGRGGRTEAFF. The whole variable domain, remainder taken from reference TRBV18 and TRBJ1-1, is NAGVMQNPRHLVRRRGQEARLRCSPMKGHSHVYWYRQLPEEGLKFMVYLQKENIIDESGMPKERFSAEFPKEGPSILRIQQVVRGDSAAYFCASSPGRGGRTEAFFGQGTRLTVV.

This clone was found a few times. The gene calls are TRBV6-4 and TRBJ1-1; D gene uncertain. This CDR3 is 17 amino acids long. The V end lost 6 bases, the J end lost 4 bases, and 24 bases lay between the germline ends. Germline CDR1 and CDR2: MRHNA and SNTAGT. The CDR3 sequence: CASSAPLERWRGTEAFF. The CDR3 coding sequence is TGTGCCAGCAGCGCCCCCTTGGAGCGGTGGCGGGGCACTGAAGCTTTCTTT.

The CDR3 coding sequence is TGTGCCAGCAGTTACGGAGGGGGCGGCTACGAGCAGTACTTC. This codes for CASSYGGGGYEQYF. The chain has TRBV6-5 and TRBJ2-7; D might be TRBD1 (7 bases). The CDR3 contains 14 residues. Germline lookup yields CDR1 MNHEY and CDR2 SVGAGI. Trimming took off 2 bases at V and 3 bases at J, with 11 bases between the two ends.

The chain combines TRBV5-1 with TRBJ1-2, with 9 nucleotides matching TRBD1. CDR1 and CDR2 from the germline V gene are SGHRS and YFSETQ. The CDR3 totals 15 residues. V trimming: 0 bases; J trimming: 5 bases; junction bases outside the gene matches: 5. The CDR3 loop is CASSLGTGVGYGYTF. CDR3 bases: TGCGCCAGCAGCTTGGGGACAGGGGTAGGGTATGGCTACACCTTC.

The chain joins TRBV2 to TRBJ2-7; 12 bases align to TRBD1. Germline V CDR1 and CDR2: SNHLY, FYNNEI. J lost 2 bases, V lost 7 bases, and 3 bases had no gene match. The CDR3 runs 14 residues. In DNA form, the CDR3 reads TGTGCCAGCACCAGGGACAGGGGGCCCTACGAGCAGTACTTC. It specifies CASTRDRGPYEQYF.

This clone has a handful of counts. As DNA, the CDR3 is TGTGCCAGCAGTTGGGGACGTTTCTACGAGCAGTACTTC. It translates to CASSWGRFYEQYF. The gene calls are TRBV6-2 or TRBV6-3 and TRBJ2-7; TRBD1 or TRBD2 may be the D gene (5 bases each). The CDR3 extends over 13 amino acids. From germline, CDR1 is MNHEY and CDR2 SVGEGT. V was trimmed by 4 bases and J by 3 bases, leaving 10 bases between them.

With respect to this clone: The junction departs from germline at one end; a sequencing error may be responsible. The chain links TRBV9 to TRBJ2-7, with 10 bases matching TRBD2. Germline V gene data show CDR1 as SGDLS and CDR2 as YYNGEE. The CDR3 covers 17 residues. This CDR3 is CPSSVAGGRDYTDEQYF. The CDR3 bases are TGTCCCAGCAGCGTAGCGGGGGGCCGGGACTACACCGACGAGCAGTACTTC.

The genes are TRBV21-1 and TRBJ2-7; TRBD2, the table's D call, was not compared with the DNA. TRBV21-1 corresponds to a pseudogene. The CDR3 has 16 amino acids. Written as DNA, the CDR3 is TGTGCCAGCAGCAAAGTTTGCGGTAAAAGCTCCTACGAGCAGTACTTC. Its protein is CASSKVCGKSSYEQYF.

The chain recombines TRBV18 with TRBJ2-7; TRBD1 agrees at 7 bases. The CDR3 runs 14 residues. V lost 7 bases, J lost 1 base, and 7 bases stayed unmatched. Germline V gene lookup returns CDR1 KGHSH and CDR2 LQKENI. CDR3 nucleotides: TGTGCCAGCTTGTCCGGGACAGCTTCCTACGAGCAGTACTTC. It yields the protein CASLSGTASYEQYF. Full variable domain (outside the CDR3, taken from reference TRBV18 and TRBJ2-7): NAGVMQNPRHLVRRRGQEARLRCSPMKGHSHVYWYRQLPEEGLKFMVYLQKENIIDESGMPKERFSAEFPKEGPSILRIQQVVRGDSAAYFCASLSGTASYEQYFGPGTRLTVT.

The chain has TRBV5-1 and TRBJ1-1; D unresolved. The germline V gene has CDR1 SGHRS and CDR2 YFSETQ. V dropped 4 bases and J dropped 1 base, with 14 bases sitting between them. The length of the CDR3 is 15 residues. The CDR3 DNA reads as TGCGCCAGCAGCCCGTTTTCAGATTCGAACACTGAAGCTTTCTTT. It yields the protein CASSPFSDSNTEAFF.

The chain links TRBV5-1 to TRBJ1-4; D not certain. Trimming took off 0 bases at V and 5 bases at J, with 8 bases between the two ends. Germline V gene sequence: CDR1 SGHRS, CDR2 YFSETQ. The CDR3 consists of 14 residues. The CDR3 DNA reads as TGCGCCAGCAGCTTGGTGCAGCCAAATGAAAAACTGTTTTTT. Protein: CASSLVQPNEKLFF.